This TCR beta chain comes out of a study of cytomegalovirus exposure and HLA in healthy donors. The CDR3 spans 15 residues. Between the trimmed V and J ends, which lost 5 bases and 1 base, there was a span of 15 bases. Germline assignment: CDR1 SGHVS and CDR2 FQNEAQ. PCR primers comprised 60 Vbeta and 13 Jbeta primers. This table comes from immunoSEQ multiplex PCR, and its TCRdb copy is limited to in-frame clones, with some not included. The table includes approximately 160,000 clones, 65% to 85% detected once. Sequencing used PBMCs. The chain carries TRBV7-8 and TRBJ2-7; tentatively, D is TRBD1 (6 bases). The sequence was collected from a woman in her 50s in good health and CMV-seropositive. This CDR3 reads CASSVGQILSYEQYF. CDR3 bases: TGTGCCAGCAGCGTTGGACAGATCTTGTCCTACGAGCAGTACTTC.